One sample yielded the 4 T cell receptor beta chains listed below, sequenced in a study of molecular identifiers for immune sequencing clone quantification. TCRdb re-derived calls from the PCR reads in MiXCR, one entry per CDR3 protein. Among 490,000 or so distinct CDR3 sequences listed, about a fifth were seen once. The sequenced sample was naive CD8+ T cells from blood, with Jurkat cell RNA spiked in. As to subset: FACS-sorted CD8+CD4-CCR7+CD45RA+ naive T cells. The receptors derive from a human donor in good health. Some libraries in this study had Jurkat cell RNA spiked in.

This clonotype was seen a few times. The chain carries TRBV5-8 and TRBJ2-4, with D perhaps matching TRBD1 (5 bases). The CDR3 covers 15 residues. V dropped 4 bases and J dropped 4 bases, with 15 bases sitting between them. In germline, CDR1 is SGHTS, CDR2 YDEGEE. The CDR3 region has the DNA TGTGCCAGCAGCCTTATGGCGACAGCGAAAAACATTCAGTACTTC. Its translation is CASSLMATAKNIQYF.

The rearrangement links TRBV7-9 to TRBJ2-2; unclear D gene. Trimming took 3 bases from V and 6 from J, leaving 11 bases between them. The germline V gene encodes CDR1 SEHNR and CDR2 FQNEAQ (reference sequence). The CDR3 is 14 residues long. The CDR3 bases are TGTGCCAGCAGCTTCCCTGTGAGTTCCGGGGAGCTGTTTTTT. Translation: CASSFPVSSGELFF.

This clonotype was seen repeatedly, ten times or more. The rearrangement joins TRBV20-1 to TRBJ2-2, with TRBD1 as a possible D gene (6 bases). V was clipped by 0 bases and J by 0 bases, with 14 bases between them. CDR3 size: 17 residues. Germline loops: CDR1 DFQATT, CDR2 SNEGSKA (reference sequence). Here the CDR3 reads CSARDWGQTSNTGELFF. The CDR3 nucleotides are TGCAGTGCTAGAGATTGGGGGCAAACCTCGAACACCGGGGAGCTGTTTTTT.

This rearrangement joins TRBV28 to TRBJ2-5, with TRBD2 identical over 7 bases. Germline CDR1 MDHEN, CDR2 SYDVKM. The CDR3 covers 14 residues. The junction had 4 bases not matched to a gene; V was cut back by 3 bases and J by 3 bases. In DNA form, the CDR3 reads TGTGCCAGCAGTTTCTTTGCGGGAGAAGAGACCCAGTACTTC. Its translation: CASSFFAGEETQYF.